This T cell receptor beta chain derives from a study of blood T cell repertoires in COVID-19. As for the study in general: Sources were T cells, B-cell-depleted T cells, or PBMCs; the material itself was cDNA or gDNA.

In the case of this clone: The sample carries other DNA sequences with the same CDR3.

Profiling relied on immunoSEQ multiplex PCR, and the TCRdb table lists in-frame clones only, not all of them. The sample lists about 160,000 clones; approximately 77% were seen once. Enrolled through a virtual design, the participants were between about 18 and 100 years of age and came from 24 US areas. In Cohort 3, a recovered donor had either two negative PCRs, clearance, or symptom resolution. CDR3 size: 14 residues. V lost 1 base to trimming and J lost 7 bases; unmatched junction nucleotides: 4. Germline CDR1 is LGHDT and CDR2 is YNNKEL (reference sequence). This chain connects TRBV3-1 (or the pseudogene TRBV3-2) to TRBJ1-5, with 7 positions matching TRBD1. This receptor was taken from a man aged 60-69 years who had recovered from COVID-19. The sequenced material came from PBMCs or T cells enriched from blood (not recorded which). The CDR3 region is CASSQGTGGQPQHF. The CDR3 coding sequence is TGTGCCAGCAGCCAAGGGACAGGAGGACAGCCCCAGCATTTT.